These T cell receptor beta chains were read from a single sample in a study of cytomegalovirus exposure and HLA in healthy donors. TCRdb's copy holds only in-frame clones and misses some; the assay was immunoSEQ multiplex PCR. The sample lists 160,000 or so clones, about 86% occurring once. The sample was PBMCs. The receptors shown here come from a woman younger than 45 in good health and CMV-seronegative. CDR3s include the opening cysteine and the closing phenylalanine or tryptophan. Each record gives: CDR3 protein, CDR3 DNA, V gene, D gene, J gene, clone size. A D gene is named only where the DNA matches it firmly. A row's size may be missing; if present it is once, few, many or a size class.

CDR3 protein: CASSLAGNTEAFF
CDR3 DNA: TGCGCCAGCAGCTTAGCAGGGAACACTGAAGCTTTCTTT
V gene: TRBV5-1
D gene: NA
J gene: TRBJ1-1
clone size: NA

CDR3 protein: CASSLVLSGGSYNEQFF
CDR3 DNA: TGCGCCAGCAGCTTGGTCTTATCTGGGGGGTCCTACAATGAGCAGTTCTTC
V gene: TRBV5-1
D gene: NA
J gene: TRBJ2-1
clone size: NA

CDR3 protein: CASRPTTGLHEQYF
CDR3 DNA: TGTGCCAGCAGACCCACGACAGGGCTCCACGAGCAGTACTTC
V gene: TRBV4-2
D gene: TRBD1
J gene: TRBJ2-7
clone size: NA

CDR3 protein: CASRRTGEDYGYTF
CDR3 DNA: TGTGCCAGCAGACGGACAGGGGAAGACTATGGCTACACCTTC
V gene: TRBV7-9
D gene: TRBD1
J gene: TRBJ1-2
clone size: NA

CDR3 protein: CASTAATRAREAFF
CDR3 DNA: TGTGCCAGCACCGCTGCGACGAGGGCGAGGGAAGCTTTCTTT
V gene: TRBV5-6
D gene: NA
J gene: TRBJ1-1
clone size: NA

CDR3 protein: CASSYDSNYGYTF
CDR3 DNA: TGTGCCAGCAGTTACGACAGCAACTATGGCTACACCTTC
V gene: TRBV6-6
D gene: NA
J gene: TRBJ1-2
clone size: once

CDR3 protein: CASSIARNSPLHF
CDR3 DNA: TGTGCCAGTAGTATTGCCCGGAATTCACCCCTCCACTTT
V gene: TRBV19
D gene: NA
J gene: TRBJ1-6
clone size: few

CDR3 protein: CASSFKASGEPSYEQYF
CDR3 DNA: TGTGCCAGCAGTTTCAAGGCTAGCGGGGAACCTTCCTACGAGCAGTACTTC
V gene: TRBV27
D gene: TRBD2
J gene: TRBJ2-7
clone size: NA

CDR3 protein: CASSQAGTGIVGEQYF
CDR3 DNA: TGTGCCAGCAGCCAGGCCGGGACAGGGATAGTCGGGGAGCAGTACTTC
V gene: TRBV14
D gene: TRBD1
J gene: TRBJ2-7
clone size: NA

CDR3 protein: CASSLMGRGFTDTQYF
CDR3 DNA: TGTGCCAGCAGCTTGATGGGGCGGGGGTTTACAGATACGCAGTATTTT
V gene: TRBV5-6
D gene: TRBD2
J gene: TRBJ2-3
clone size: few

CDR3 protein: CSAKSYTNYGYTF
CDR3 DNA: TGCAGCGCTAAGAGTTATACTAACTATGGCTACACCTTC
V gene: TRBV29-1
D gene: NA
J gene: TRBJ1-2
clone size: NA

CDR3 protein: CASSARQGTNEQFF
CDR3 DNA: TGTGCCAGTAGTGCCAGGCAGGGAACTAATGAGCAGTTCTTC
V gene: TRBV19
D gene: NA
J gene: TRBJ2-1
clone size: NA

CDR3 protein: CASSRGGQGRQPQHF
CDR3 DNA: TGTGCCAGCAGCCGGGGGGGACAGGGTCGTCAGCCCCAGCATTTT
V gene: TRBV5-6
D gene: TRBD1
J gene: TRBJ1-5
clone size: once

CDR3 protein: CASSFRDSPLHF
CDR3 DNA: TGTGCCAGCAGTTTCCGGGATTCACCCCTCCACTTT
V gene: TRBV6-5
D gene: NA
J gene: TRBJ1-6
clone size: NA

CDR3 protein: CASRGVSYEQYF
CDR3 DNA: TGTGCCAGCAGAGGGGTTTCCTACGAGCAGTACTTC
V gene: TRBV7-8
D gene: NA
J gene: TRBJ2-7
clone size: NA

CDR3 protein: CASRVGLAVTYEQYF
CDR3 DNA: TGTGCCAGCAGGGTCGGACTAGCGGTTACCTACGAGCAGTACTTC
V gene: TRBV2
D gene: TRBD2
J gene: TRBJ2-7
clone size: once

CDR3 protein: CASSPAGGTSYNEQFF
CDR3 DNA: TGCGCCAGCAGCCCAGCGGGGGGGACCTCCTACAATGAGCAGTTCTTC
V gene: TRBV4-1
D gene: TRBD2
J gene: TRBJ2-1
clone size: NA

CDR3 protein: CASSSSGGAVETQYF
CDR3 DNA: TGTGCCAGCAGTTCTAGCGGGGGGGCCGTGGAGACCCAGTACTTC
V gene: TRBV2
D gene: TRBD2
J gene: TRBJ2-5
clone size: NA

CDR3 protein: CASSLPGGRGDNQPQHF
CDR3 DNA: TGTGCCAGCAGCTTACCCGGCGGCAGGGGGGACAATCAGCCCCAGCATTTT
V gene: TRBV7-9
D gene: TRBD1
J gene: TRBJ1-5
clone size: NA

CDR3 protein: CASSQNGGEQYF
CDR3 DNA: TGTGCCAGCAGCCAAAACGGGGGGGAGCAGTACTTC
V gene: TRBV11-2
D gene: TRBD2
J gene: TRBJ2-7
clone size: NA

CDR3 protein: CASSLEADSSYEQYF
CDR3 DNA: TGCGCCAGCAGCTTGGAAGCGGATAGCTCCTACGAGCAGTACTTC
V gene: TRBV5-1
D gene: NA
J gene: TRBJ2-7
clone size: NA

CDR3 protein: CSASGTAIDEQFF
CDR3 DNA: TGCAGCGCCTCCGGGACAGCTATTGATGAGCAGTTCTTC
V gene: TRBV29-1
D gene: TRBD1
J gene: TRBJ2-1
clone size: NA

CDR3 protein: CASSLGPGTGSPLHF
CDR3 DNA: TGTGCCAGCAGCTTAGGTCCGGGGACAGGTTCACCCCTCCACTTT
V gene: TRBV7-7
D gene: TRBD1
J gene: TRBJ1-6
clone size: NA

CDR3 protein: CASSPTGRPEEKLFF
CDR3 DNA: TGCGCCAGCAGCCCGACAGGGCGGCCGGAGGAAAAACTGTTTTTT
V gene: TRBV5-1
D gene: TRBD1
J gene: TRBJ1-4
clone size: NA

CDR3 protein: CASSLRTRGGYTF
CDR3 DNA: TGTGCCAGCAGCCTCCGAACCCGCGGAGGCTACACCTTC
V gene: TRBV7-2
D gene: NA
J gene: TRBJ1-2
clone size: once

CDR3 protein: CAISGQGANTEAFF
CDR3 DNA: TGTGCCATCAGTGGACAGGGGGCGAACACTGAAGCTTTCTTT
V gene: TRBV10-3
D gene: TRBD1
J gene: TRBJ1-1
clone size: NA

CDR3 protein: CASSLTEYEQYF
CDR3 DNA: TGTGCCAGCTCACTGACAGAGTACGAGCAGTACTTC
V gene: TRBV18
D gene: NA
J gene: TRBJ2-7
clone size: once

CDR3 protein: CASSSLQGNEQFF
CDR3 DNA: TGTGCCAGCAGTTCCCTACAGGGGAATGAGCAGTTCTTC
V gene: TRBV27
D gene: TRBD1
J gene: TRBJ2-1
clone size: NA

CDR3 protein: CSVEPNRGGEAFF
CDR3 DNA: TGCAGCGTTGAACCAAACAGGGGTGGGGAAGCTTTCTTT
V gene: TRBV29-1
D gene: TRBD1
J gene: TRBJ1-1
clone size: once

CDR3 protein: CASSLLLGRGHEQYF
CDR3 DNA: TGTGCCAGCAGCTTATTGTTAGGCAGGGGACACGAGCAGTACTTC
V gene: TRBV7-6
D gene: NA
J gene: TRBJ2-7
clone size: once

CDR3 protein: CASSRNSGGAADTQYF
CDR3 DNA: TGTGCCAGCAGCCGGAATAGCGGGGGGGCCGCAGATACGCAGTATTTT
V gene: TRBV7-2
D gene: TRBD2
J gene: TRBJ2-3
clone size: once

CDR3 protein: CASSPEGHYEQYF
CDR3 DNA: TGTGCCAGCTCACCAGAGGGCCACTACGAGCAGTACTTC
V gene: TRBV18
D gene: NA
J gene: TRBJ2-7
clone size: NA

CDR3 protein: CASSHRVGSNQPQHF
CDR3 DNA: TGTGCCAGCAGCCACAGGGTGGGGAGCAATCAGCCCCAGCATTTT
V gene: TRBV5-6
D gene: NA
J gene: TRBJ1-5
clone size: once

CDR3 protein: CASSSGLASYQETQYF
CDR3 DNA: TGTGCCAGCAGTTCGGGACTAGCCTCGTACCAAGAGACCCAGTACTTC
V gene: TRBV2
D gene: TRBD2
J gene: TRBJ2-5
clone size: NA

CDR3 protein: CASSERGGAHEQFF
CDR3 DNA: TGTGCCAGCAGTGAAAGAGGAGGGGCACATGAGCAGTTCTTC
V gene: TRBV6-1
D gene: NA
J gene: TRBJ2-1
clone size: NA

CDR3 protein: CASSLVPVAVGELFF
CDR3 DNA: TGTGCCAGCAGCTTAGTTCCGGTAGCAGTCGGGGAGCTGTTTTTT
V gene: TRBV7-9
D gene: NA
J gene: TRBJ2-2
clone size: NA

CDR3 protein: CASGLRETQYF
CDR3 DNA: TGTGCCAGCGGTTTGAGAGAGACCCAGTACTTC
V gene: TRBV27
D gene: NA
J gene: TRBJ2-5
clone size: NA

CDR3 protein: CAWKGEFNYGYTF
CDR3 DNA: TGTGCCTGGAAGGGGGAGTTTAACTATGGCTACACCTTC
V gene: TRBV30
D gene: NA
J gene: TRBJ1-2
clone size: few

CDR3 protein: CASSYLRGSYNEQFF
CDR3 DNA: TGTGCCAGCAGTTACCTTAGAGGTTCCTACAATGAGCAGTTCTTC
V gene: TRBV6-5
D gene: NA
J gene: TRBJ2-1
clone size: NA

CDR3 protein: CASRAQTGSSYEQYF
CDR3 DNA: TGTGCCAGCAGGGCCCAGACAGGGTCATCCTACGAGCAGTACTTC
V gene: TRBV2
D gene: TRBD1
J gene: TRBJ2-7
clone size: NA

CDR3 protein: CASGRRQGTEAFF
CDR3 DNA: TGTGCTAGTGGCCGAAGACAGGGCACTGAAGCTTTCTTT
V gene: TRBV12-5
D gene: TRBD1
J gene: TRBJ1-1
clone size: NA

CDR3 protein: CASSSRGVSYEQYF
CDR3 DNA: TGTGCCAGCAGCTCCCGCGGGGTATCCTACGAGCAGTACTTC
V gene: TRBV7-2
D gene: NA
J gene: TRBJ2-7
clone size: few

CDR3 protein: CASSPMDRGTSPLHF
CDR3 DNA: TGTGCCAGCAGCCCAATGGACAGGGGGACTTCACCCCTCCACTTT
V gene: TRBV7-9
D gene: TRBD1
J gene: TRBJ1-6
clone size: once

CDR3 protein: CASSPTGEVTEAFF
CDR3 DNA: TGTGCCAGCAGCCCAACAGGGGAAGTGACTGAAGCTTTCTTT
V gene: TRBV6-5
D gene: TRBD1
J gene: TRBJ1-1
clone size: NA

CDR3 protein: CASSPGQDTYEQYF
CDR3 DNA: TGTGCCAGCAGCCCAGGACAGGACACCTACGAGCAGTACTTC
V gene: TRBV5-6
D gene: TRBD1
J gene: TRBJ2-7
clone size: NA

CDR3 protein: CASSIRGESNQPQHF
CDR3 DNA: TGTGCCAGCAGCATCAGGGGGGAGAGCAATCAGCCCCAGCATTTT
V gene: TRBV7-2
D gene: TRBD1
J gene: TRBJ1-5
clone size: NA

CDR3 protein: CASKSGGETQYF
CDR3 DNA: TGTGCCAGTAAGTCGGGAGGTGAGACCCAGTACTTC
V gene: TRBV19
D gene: TRBD2
J gene: TRBJ2-5
clone size: NA

CDR3 protein: CASRPGGGANSPLHF
CDR3 DNA: TGTGCCAGCAGGCCCGGAGGAGGGGCGAATTCACCCCTCCACTTT
V gene: TRBV6-5
D gene: NA
J gene: TRBJ1-6
clone size: NA

CDR3 protein: CASSLLPGANTEAFF
CDR3 DNA: TGTGCCAGCAGTTTACTTCCAGGGGCGAACACTGAAGCTTTCTTT
V gene: TRBV27
D gene: NA
J gene: TRBJ1-1
clone size: NA

CDR3 protein: CASSFNRGVNIQYF
CDR3 DNA: TGTGCCAGCAGTTTTAACAGGGGGGTAAACATTCAGTACTTC
V gene: TRBV27
D gene: TRBD1
J gene: TRBJ2-4
clone size: NA

CDR3 protein: CASSEFPGYGYTF
CDR3 DNA: TGTGCCAGCAGTGAATTTCCGGGCTATGGCTACACCTTC
V gene: TRBV6-1
D gene: NA
J gene: TRBJ1-2
clone size: NA

CDR3 protein: CASSEPGLAGETQYF
CDR3 DNA: TGTGCCAGCAGTGAACCGGGACTAGCCGGAGAGACCCAGTACTTC
V gene: TRBV2
D gene: TRBD2
J gene: TRBJ2-5
clone size: NA

CDR3 protein: CASSIQPGTGLGYTF
CDR3 DNA: TGTGCCAGCAGCATCCAACCCGGGACAGGTTTGGGCTACACCTTC
V gene: TRBV9
D gene: TRBD1
J gene: TRBJ1-2
clone size: NA

CDR3 protein: CASRNRGIGEKLFF
CDR3 DNA: TGTGCCAGCAGAAACAGGGGAATAGGAGAAAAACTGTTTTTT
V gene: TRBV6-5
D gene: TRBD1
J gene: TRBJ1-4
clone size: NA

CDR3 protein: CASSDRGLYGYTF
CDR3 DNA: TGCGCCAGCAGCGACAGGGGGCTCTATGGCTACACCTTC
V gene: TRBV10-2
D gene: TRBD1
J gene: TRBJ1-2
clone size: NA